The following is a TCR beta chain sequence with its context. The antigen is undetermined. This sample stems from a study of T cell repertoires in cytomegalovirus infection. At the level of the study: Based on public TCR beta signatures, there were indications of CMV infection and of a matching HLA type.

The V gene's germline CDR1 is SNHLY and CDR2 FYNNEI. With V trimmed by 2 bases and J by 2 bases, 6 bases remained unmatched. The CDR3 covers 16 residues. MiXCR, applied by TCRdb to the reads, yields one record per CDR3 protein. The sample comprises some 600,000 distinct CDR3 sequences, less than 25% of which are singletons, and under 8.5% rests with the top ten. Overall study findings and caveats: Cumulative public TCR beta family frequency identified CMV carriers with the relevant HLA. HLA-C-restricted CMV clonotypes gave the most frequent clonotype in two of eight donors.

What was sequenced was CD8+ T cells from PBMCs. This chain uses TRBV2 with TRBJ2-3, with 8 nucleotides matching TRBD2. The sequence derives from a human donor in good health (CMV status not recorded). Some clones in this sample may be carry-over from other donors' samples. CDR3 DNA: TGTGCCAGCAGTGAATCGTCTAGCGGGCTCACAGATACGCAGTATTTT. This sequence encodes CASSESSSGLTDTQYF.